The clone carrying this TCR beta chain has only a few counts. Its antigen is as yet unknown. CDR1 is MNHEY and CDR2 is SVGAGI in the germline V gene. The CDR3 consists of 12 residues. Trimming shortened V by 7 bases and J by 3 bases, and 10 bases separated the two germline ends. PCR was performed using 60 Vbeta and 13 Jbeta primers. TCRdb's table, derived via immunoSEQ multiplex PCR, lists solely in-frame clones and lacks some. The data contain around 200,000 clones, 70% to 80% of them singletons. This entry is derived from a study of cytomegalovirus exposure and HLA in healthy donors. The study, taken as a whole, reports: Follow-up analysis later connected one missense variant in DCLRE1C with trimming of TCR beta V- and J-genes.

The chain joins TRBV6-5 to TRBJ2-7, with D possibly TRBD1 on 6 matching bases. Sequences were obtained from PBMCs. The sequence derives from a male donor in good health and CMV-seronegative. In DNA, the CDR3 is TGTGCCAGCACCGGACAGAACTACGAGCAGTACTTC. It encodes CASTGQNYEQYF.